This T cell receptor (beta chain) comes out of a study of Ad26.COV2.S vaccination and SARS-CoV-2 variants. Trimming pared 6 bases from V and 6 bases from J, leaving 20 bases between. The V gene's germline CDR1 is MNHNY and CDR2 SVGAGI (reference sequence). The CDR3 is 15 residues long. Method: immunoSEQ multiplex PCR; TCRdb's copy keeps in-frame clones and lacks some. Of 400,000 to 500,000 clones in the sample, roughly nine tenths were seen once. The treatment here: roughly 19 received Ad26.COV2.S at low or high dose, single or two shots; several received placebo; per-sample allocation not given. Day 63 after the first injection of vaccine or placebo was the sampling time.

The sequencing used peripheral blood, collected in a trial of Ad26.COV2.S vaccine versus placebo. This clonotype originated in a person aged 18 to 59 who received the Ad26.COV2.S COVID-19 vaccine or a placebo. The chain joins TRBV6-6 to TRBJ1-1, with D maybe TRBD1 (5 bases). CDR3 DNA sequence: TGTGCCAGCAGGTCCTACCCTCCCCAGGGATCTGAAGCTTTCTTT. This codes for CASRSYPPQGSEAFF.